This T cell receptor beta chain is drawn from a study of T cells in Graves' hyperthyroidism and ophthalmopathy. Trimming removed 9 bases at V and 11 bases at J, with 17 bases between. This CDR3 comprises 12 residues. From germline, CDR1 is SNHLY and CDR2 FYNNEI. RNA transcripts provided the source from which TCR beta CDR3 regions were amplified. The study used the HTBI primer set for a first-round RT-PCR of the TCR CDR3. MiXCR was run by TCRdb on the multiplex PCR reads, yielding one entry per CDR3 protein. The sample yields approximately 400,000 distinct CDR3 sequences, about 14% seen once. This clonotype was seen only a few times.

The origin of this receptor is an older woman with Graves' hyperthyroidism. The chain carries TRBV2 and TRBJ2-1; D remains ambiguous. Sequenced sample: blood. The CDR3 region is CARSRSEPKQFF. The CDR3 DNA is TGTGCCAGAAGTCGGAGCGAGCCTAAGCAGTTCTTC.